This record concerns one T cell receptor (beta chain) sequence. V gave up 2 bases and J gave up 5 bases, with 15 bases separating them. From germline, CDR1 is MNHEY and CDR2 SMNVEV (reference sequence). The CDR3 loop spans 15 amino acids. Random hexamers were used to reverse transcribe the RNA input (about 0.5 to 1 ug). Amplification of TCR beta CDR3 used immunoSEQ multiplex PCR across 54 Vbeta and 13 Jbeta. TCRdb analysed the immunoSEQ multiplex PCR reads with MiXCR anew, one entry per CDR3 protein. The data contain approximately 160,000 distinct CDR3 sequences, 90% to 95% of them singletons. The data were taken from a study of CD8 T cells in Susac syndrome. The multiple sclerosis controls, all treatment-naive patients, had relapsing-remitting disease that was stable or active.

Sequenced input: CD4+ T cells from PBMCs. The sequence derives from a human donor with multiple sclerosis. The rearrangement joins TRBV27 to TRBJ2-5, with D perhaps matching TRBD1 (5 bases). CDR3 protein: CASSLVPGRAETQYF. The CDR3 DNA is TGTGCCAGCAGTTTAGTTCCAGGGCGAGCGGAGACCCAGTACTTC.